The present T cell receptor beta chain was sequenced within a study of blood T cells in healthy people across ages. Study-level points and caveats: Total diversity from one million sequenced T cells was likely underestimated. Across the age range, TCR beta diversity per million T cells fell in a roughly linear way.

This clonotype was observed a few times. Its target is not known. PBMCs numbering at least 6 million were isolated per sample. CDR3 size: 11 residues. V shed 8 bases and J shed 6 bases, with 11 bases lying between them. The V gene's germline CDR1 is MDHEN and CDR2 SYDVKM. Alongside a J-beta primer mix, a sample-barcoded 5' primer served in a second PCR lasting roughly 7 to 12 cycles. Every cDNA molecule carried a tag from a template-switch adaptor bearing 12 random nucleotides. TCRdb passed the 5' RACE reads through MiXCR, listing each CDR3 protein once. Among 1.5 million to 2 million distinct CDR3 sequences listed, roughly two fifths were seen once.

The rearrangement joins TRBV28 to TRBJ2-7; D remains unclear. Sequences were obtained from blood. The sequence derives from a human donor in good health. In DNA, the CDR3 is TGTGCCAGCGGGCCTTTGGGCGAGCAGTACTTC. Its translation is CASGPLGEQYF.